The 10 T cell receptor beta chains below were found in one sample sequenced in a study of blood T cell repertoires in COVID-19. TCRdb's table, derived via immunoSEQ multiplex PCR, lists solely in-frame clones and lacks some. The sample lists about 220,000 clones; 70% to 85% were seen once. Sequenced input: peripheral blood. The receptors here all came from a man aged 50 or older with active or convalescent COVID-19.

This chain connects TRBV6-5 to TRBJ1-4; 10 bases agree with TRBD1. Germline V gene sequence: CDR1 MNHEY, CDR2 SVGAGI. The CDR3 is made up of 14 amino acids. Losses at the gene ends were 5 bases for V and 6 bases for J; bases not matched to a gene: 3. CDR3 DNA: TGTGCCAGCAGTCAGACAGGGGGCGATGAAAAACTGTTTTTT. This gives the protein CASSQTGGDEKLFF.

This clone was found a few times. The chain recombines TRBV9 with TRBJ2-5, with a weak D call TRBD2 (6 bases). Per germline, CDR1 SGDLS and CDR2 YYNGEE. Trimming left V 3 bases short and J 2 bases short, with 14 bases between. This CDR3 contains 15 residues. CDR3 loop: CASSEGGGRQETQYF. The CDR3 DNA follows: TGTGCCAGCAGCGAGGGCGGAGGGCGGCAAGAGACCCAGTACTTC.

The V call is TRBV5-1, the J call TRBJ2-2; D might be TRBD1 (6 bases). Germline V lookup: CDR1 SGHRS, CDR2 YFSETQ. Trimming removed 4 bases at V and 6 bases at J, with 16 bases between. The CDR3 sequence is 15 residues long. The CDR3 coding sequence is TGCGCCAGCAGCCGAAACACAGGGATGGCCGGGGAGCTGTTTTTT. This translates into CASSRNTGMAGELFF.

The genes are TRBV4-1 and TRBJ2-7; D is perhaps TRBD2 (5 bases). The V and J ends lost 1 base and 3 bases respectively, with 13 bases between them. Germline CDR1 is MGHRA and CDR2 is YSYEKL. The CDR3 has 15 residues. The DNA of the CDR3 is TGCGCCAGCAGCCAAGTGAGGCCAGGACTCTACGAGCAGTACTTC. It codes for CASSQVRPGLYEQYF.

CDR3 loop: CASSPTPFWSGRDNEQFF. The CDR3 DNA follows: TGCGCCAGCAGCCCAACCCCGTTCTGGAGCGGGAGAGACAATGAGCAGTTCTTC. V usage is TRBV4-3 and J usage is TRBJ2-1, with 8 bases lining up with TRBD2. The CDR3 totals 18 residues. V lost 4 bases to trimming and J lost 5 bases; unmatched junction nucleotides: 16. The germline gives CDR1 LGHNA, CDR2 YSLEER.

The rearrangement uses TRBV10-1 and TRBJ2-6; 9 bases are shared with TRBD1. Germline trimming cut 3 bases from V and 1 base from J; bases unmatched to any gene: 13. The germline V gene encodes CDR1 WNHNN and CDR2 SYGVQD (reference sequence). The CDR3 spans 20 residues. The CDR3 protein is CASSDSISTGGRSGANVLTF. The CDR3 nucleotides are TGCGCCAGCAGTGACTCTATATCGACAGGGGGAAGATCTGGGGCCAACGTCCTGACTTTC.

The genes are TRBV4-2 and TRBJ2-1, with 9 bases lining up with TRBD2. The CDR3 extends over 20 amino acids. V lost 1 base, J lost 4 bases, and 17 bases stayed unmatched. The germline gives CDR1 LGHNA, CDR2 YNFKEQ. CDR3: CASSQVNRAGGPTGYNEQFF. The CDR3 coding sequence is TGTGCCAGCAGCCAAGTTAATAGGGCGGGGGGGCCCACCGGGTACAATGAGCAGTTCTTC.

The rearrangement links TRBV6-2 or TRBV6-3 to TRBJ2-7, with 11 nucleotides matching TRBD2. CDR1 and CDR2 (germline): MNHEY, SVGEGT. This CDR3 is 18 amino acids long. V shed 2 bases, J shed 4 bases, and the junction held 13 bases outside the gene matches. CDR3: CASSYTTELAGDPYEQYF. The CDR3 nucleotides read TGTGCCAGCAGTTACACAACGGAACTAGCGGGAGATCCTTACGAGCAGTACTTC.

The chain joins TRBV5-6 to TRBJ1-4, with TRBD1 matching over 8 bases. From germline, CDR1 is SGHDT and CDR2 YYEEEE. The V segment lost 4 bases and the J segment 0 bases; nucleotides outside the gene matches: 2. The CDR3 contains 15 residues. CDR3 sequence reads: CASSETGATNEKLFF. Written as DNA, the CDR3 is TGTGCCAGCAGCGAGACAGGGGCAACTAATGAAAAACTGTTTTTT.

This CDR3 is CASSLGQGVQYYEQYV. CDR3 in DNA: TGTGCCAGCAGCTTGGGGCAGGGCGTCCAATACTACGAGCAGTACGTC. The V call is TRBV5-6, the J call TRBJ2-7; TRBD1 is a possible D gene (5 bases). The V gene lost 0 bases and the J gene lost 3 bases, with 16 bases spanning the gap. Per germline, CDR1 SGHDT and CDR2 YYEEEE. The length of the CDR3 is 16 residues.